The 6 T cell receptor beta chains below come from one sample, sequenced in a study of T cells after yellow fever vaccination. TCRdb used MiXCR to reprocess the 5' RACE reads, holding one entry per CDR3 protein. This repertoire shows under 350,000 distinct CDR3 sequences, about 4% found once; its top ten account for about 26%. The sequenced sample was PBMCs, obtained 5 days after the yellow fever booster vaccination. The receptors shown here come from a man in his late teens or twenties who received the YFV17D yellow fever vaccine.

This clonotype was counted at least ten times. The J gene is TRBJ2-5, the V gene TRBV4-1; 8 bases match TRBD2. The CDR3 totals 15 residues. The germline gives CDR1 MGHRA, CDR2 YSYEKL. Trimming cost V 3 bases and J 8 bases; bases outside gene matches: 11. CDR3 sequence reads: CASSQEVGTRVTQYF. CDR3 DNA sequence: TGCGCCAGCAGCCAGGAGGTCGGGACTAGAGTCACCCAGTACTTC.

This clonotype appeared a few times. The CDR3 region has the DNA TGTGCCAGCAGTCAACTCAAGCGGGTTAAGGGGGAGACCCAGTACTTC. Translation gives CASSQLKRVKGETQYF. The chain carries TRBV6-4 and TRBJ2-5, with D perhaps TRBD2 (6 bases). The CDR3 runs 16 residues. Germline CDR1 reads MRHNA; CDR2 reads SNTAGT. Trimming took off 5 bases at V and 5 bases at J, with 21 bases between the two ends.

The genes are TRBV6-2 or TRBV6-3 and TRBJ2-2; the D is unclear. The V end was cut by 5 bases, the J end by 0 bases, with 13 bases between. CDR1 and CDR2 from the germline V gene are MNHEY and SVGEGT. CDR3 size: 16 residues. The CDR3 here is CASSDGPATNTGELFF. CDR3 DNA sequence: TGTGCCAGCAGTGACGGACCAGCAACGAACACCGGGGAGCTGTTTTTT.

The chain has TRBV12-3 or TRBV12-4 and TRBJ1-4, with D perhaps TRBD1 (5 bases). Trimming shortened V by 6 bases and J by 5 bases, and 16 bases separated the two germline ends. The CDR3 has 15 amino acids. The CDR3 DNA is TGTGCCAGCAGGGCAGGGACTCTCGGGAATGAAAAACTGTTTTTT. Translating it yields CASRAGTLGNEKLFF.

This chain connects TRBV7-9 to TRBJ2-7; TRBD1 or TRBD2 may be the D gene (5 bases each). Germline CDR1 is SEHNR and CDR2 is FQNEAQ (reference sequence). Trimming shortened V by 0 bases and J by 6 bases, and 12 bases separated the two germline ends. The CDR3 covers 14 residues. This CDR3 reads CASSLAGEGREQYV. In nucleotides, the CDR3 is TGTGCCAGCAGCTTAGCGGGGGAAGGACGCGAGCAGTACGTC.

This clonotype was seen more than once but under ten times. V and J are TRBV27 and TRBJ1-2; D not certain. Germline V gives CDR1 MNHEY, CDR2 SMNVEV (reference sequence). V was cut by 3 bases and J by 7 bases, with 12 bases left in between. This CDR3 has 13 residues. CDR3 sequence reads: CASSLVGFAGYTF. As DNA, the CDR3 is TGTGCCAGCAGTTTGGTGGGATTCGCTGGCTACACCTTC.